These 29 T cell receptor beta chains were sequenced from one sample in a study of T cell clonotyping in hematopoietic cell transplantation (dated by TCRdb to the early 2020s). The sample's time point, from its label and the paper: recipient sample about 28 days before transplant, after cytoreduction. The method was the immunoSEQ multiplex PCR assay. TCRdb retrieved this table from immuneACCESS and kept in-frame rearrangements only. Not all clones are present; in checked studies, unresolved V genes account for under half, and no reason is known for the remainder. This sample is represented by over 25,000 clones; more than 60% of them were singletons. 6% to 8% of the sample is taken by the ten largest. Sequenced material: peripheral blood mononuclear cells, taken before stem cell transplant. These receptors all stem from a woman younger than 45 with chronic myeloid leukemia. Some clones in this sample may be carry-over from other donors' samples.

Notes on this clone: At one boundary the junction diverges from the germline segment, which might be a read error. The rearrangement links TRBV7-7 to TRBJ2-3; D possibly corresponds to TRBD1 (6 bases). CDR3 length: 13 residues. Germline V lookup: CDR1 SSHAT, CDR2 FNYEAQ (reference sequence). The CDR3 DNA follows: TGTGCTAGCAGCTTGGGTCAGGGGGATACGCAGTATTTT. Protein product: CASSLGQGDTQYF.

The V call is TRBV2, the J call TRBJ1-2, with TRBD1 as a possible D gene (5 bases). Trimming shortened V by 6 bases and J by 6 bases, and 20 bases separated the two germline ends. The CDR3 is made up of 15 amino acids. Per germline, CDR1 SNHLY and CDR2 FYNNEI. CDR3 loop: CASSADTQQGDGYTF. For the CDR3, the DNA is TGTGCCAGCAGCGCGGACACCCAACAAGGGGATGGCTACACCTTC.

The rearrangement links TRBV7-2 to TRBJ1-1; the D is unclear. The V gene's germline CDR1 is SGHTA and CDR2 FQGNSA. Trimming pared 5 bases from V and 0 bases from J, leaving 10 bases between. This CDR3 is 14 amino acids long. The CDR3: CASSQGYLNTEAFF. DNA of the CDR3: TGTGCCAGCAGCCAAGGGTATTTGAACACTGAAGCTTTCTTT.

The rearrangement uses TRBV29-1 and TRBJ2-5, with 7 positions matching TRBD2. Germline values: CDR1 SQVTM, CDR2 ANQGSEA. The ends lost 4 bases at V and 9 bases at J; junction bases unmatched: 11. The CDR3 loop spans 13 amino acids. The CDR3 protein is CSVALAARGAQYF. Here the CDR3 DNA reads TGCAGCGTTGCCTTAGCGGCCCGGGGGGCCCAGTACTTC.

About this clone: The germline gene is not matched at one end of the junction; a read error may be the cause. The CDR3 DNA is TGTGCTAGCAGCTTCCAGGCGAACACCGGGGAGCTGTTTTTT. Translating it yields CASSFQANTGELFF. V gene TRBV7-7 combines with J gene TRBJ2-2; D is unresolved. This CDR3 comprises 14 residues. The germline gives CDR1 SSHAT, CDR2 FNYEAQ (reference sequence).

The chain employs TRBV30 and TRBJ1-2, with D possibly matching TRBD1 (6 bases). V gave up 3 bases and J gave up 1 base, with 9 bases separating them. CDR1 and CDR2 from the germline V gene are GTSNPN and SVGIG (reference sequence). The CDR3 loop spans 13 amino acids. The DNA of the CDR3 is TGTGCCTGGAGCCCGGGACATAACTATGGCTACACCTTC. This gives the protein CAWSPGHNYGYTF.

This clone is labeled as medium-sized. The chain couples TRBV6-6 to TRBJ1-5, with D perhaps TRBD1 (6 bases). Germline CDR1 reads MNHNY; CDR2 reads SVGAGI (reference sequence). This CDR3 region has 16 residues. The V and J ends lost 0 bases and 5 bases respectively, with 14 bases between them. For the CDR3, the DNA is TGTGCCAGCAGTTACTCGAACACAGGGATAGATCAGCCCCAGCATTTT. Translating it yields CASSYSNTGIDQPQHF.

This chain joins TRBV27 and TRBJ2-7, with D possibly matching TRBD2 (7 bases). Trimming removed 5 bases from V and 6 bases from J, with 20 bases in between. CDR1 MNHEY and CDR2 SMNVEV come from the germline V gene (reference sequence). The CDR3 loop spans 15 amino acids. Written as DNA, the CDR3 is TGTGCCAGCAGTCCACGGGGGGCGGGTAGGGGCGAGCAGTACTTC. This sequence encodes CASSPRGAGRGEQYF.

The chain has TRBV4-2 and TRBJ2-5, with 11 positions matching TRBD2. The CDR3 loop spans 15 amino acids. Germline-derived CDR1 and CDR2 are LGHNA and YNFKEQ. The junction had 2 bases not matched to a gene; V was cut back by 2 bases and J by 3 bases. The DNA of the CDR3 is TGTGCCAGCAGCCAACCGACTAGCGGGAAAGAGACCCAGTACTTC. Protein sequence: CASSQPTSGKETQYF.

This sequence joins TRBV2 and TRBJ1-1; 7 bases fit TRBD1. Germline lookup yields CDR1 SNHLY and CDR2 FYNNEI. CDR3 length: 11 residues. V lost 6 bases and J lost 8; bases outside the gene matches: 3. CDR3 sequence: CASRGQTEAFF. The CDR3 DNA reads as TGTGCCAGCAGGGGACAGACCGAAGCTTTCTTT.

This chain uses TRBV10-3 with TRBJ2-1; maybe TRBD2 (6 bases). V was shortened by 7 bases and J by 2 bases, with 12 bases between the two germline ends. CDR1 and CDR2 (germline): ENHRY, SYGVKD. The CDR3 sequence is 14 residues long. The DNA of the CDR3 is TGTGCCATCAAAGGCGGGGTGACCTACAATGAGCAGTTCTTC. Amino acids: CAIKGGVTYNEQFF.

This sequence joins TRBV30 and TRBJ1-2, with a possible D match to TRBD1 (6 bases). Per the germline V gene, CDR1 is GTSNPN and CDR2 is SVGIG (reference sequence). CDR3 size: 13 residues. With 7 bases removed from V and 5 bases from J, the gap between germline ends came to 17 bases. The CDR3 protein is CASQGGEIYGYTF. The DNA of the CDR3 is TGTGCCTCACAAGGGGGGGAGATTTATGGCTACACCTTC.

The chain joins TRBV7-2 to TRBJ2-1; 10 bases map to TRBD2. Unmatched junction bases numbered 9, after V lost 7 bases and J lost 9 bases. This CDR3 comprises 14 residues. Germline lookup yields CDR1 SGHTA and CDR2 FQGNSA. CDR3 bases: TGTGCCAGCACCTCCCGACTAGCGGGTCGTGAGCAGTTCTTC. As protein: CASTSRLAGREQFF.

V is TRBV5-8 and J is TRBJ1-5; D is uncertain. Trimming removed 0 bases at V and 2 bases at J, with 12 bases between. From germline, CDR1 is SGHTS and CDR2 YDEGEE. The CDR3 totals 16 residues. The CDR3 reads CASSLDLGSGNQPQHF. CDR3 nucleotide sequence: TGTGCCAGCAGCTTGGATTTAGGGTCGGGCAATCAGCCCCAGCATTTT.

The chain is built from TRBV7-9 and TRBJ1-2; TRBD1 aligns across 8 bases. This CDR3 has 11 residues. Germline V gene sequence: CDR1 SEHNR, CDR2 FQNEAQ (reference sequence). The V and J ends lost 5 bases and 8 bases, in that order; junction bases with no gene match: 1. CDR3 bases: TGTGCCAGCAGCCGACAGGGGGGCTACACCTTC. Translation gives CASSRQGGYTF.

The chain combines TRBV19 with TRBJ2-5; no clear D gene. The CDR3 totals 14 residues. Germline V lookup: CDR1 LNHDA, CDR2 SQIVND (reference sequence). The ends were cut back, 8 bases at V and 0 bases at J, with 13 bases in the middle. The CDR3 DNA reads as TGTGCCAGTCGGCATCCCGGTTACCAAGAGACCCAGTACTTC. Protein sequence: CASRHPGYQETQYF.

The chain is built from TRBV10-3 and TRBJ1-1; D gene uncertain. Trimming removed 2 bases at V and 3 bases at J, with 10 bases between. This CDR3 spans 14 amino acids. Per the germline V gene, CDR1 is ENHRY and CDR2 is SYGVKD. Here the CDR3 reads CAISEEGGYTEAFF. CDR3 nucleotide sequence: TGTGCCATCAGTGAGGAGGGAGGGTACACTGAAGCTTTCTTT.

The table lists this clone with a few counts. This sequence joins TRBV10-3 and TRBJ1-2, with 8 nucleotides matching TRBD1. This CDR3 has 14 residues. V shed 8 bases, J shed 4 bases, and the junction held 9 bases outside the gene matches. CDR1 and CDR2 from the germline V gene are ENHRY and SYGVKD. CDR3 sequence: CAIGDRGRSYGYTF. The CDR3 DNA reads TGTGCCATCGGAGACAGGGGACGATCCTATGGCTACACCTTC.

This chain uses TRBV27 with TRBJ2-2, with 7 bases lining up with TRBD2. In germline, CDR1 is MNHEY, CDR2 SMNVEV (reference sequence). The CDR3 totals 15 residues. The V and J ends lost 5 bases and 6 bases, in that order; junction bases with no gene match: 9. The CDR3 is CASSRVAGGPGELFF. The DNA of the CDR3 is TGTGCCAGCAGTCGGGTAGCGGGCGGTCCCGGGGAGCTGTTTTTT.

The chain recombines TRBV7-6 with TRBJ1-1; tentative D call: TRBD1 (5 bases). The CDR3 consists of 14 residues. Deletions cut 4 bases from V and 10 bases from J, with 19 bases between. Germline CDR1 and CDR2: SGHVS and FNYEAQ. The CDR3 coding sequence is TGTGCCAGCAGCTCAACAGGTCTCCCAGGCATAGCTTTCTTT. Translation gives CASSSTGLPGIAFF.

This rearrangement joins TRBV6-5 to TRBJ1-2; 8 positions match TRBD1. V shed 8 bases and J 4 bases; nucleotides not matched to a gene: 6. CDR3 length: 13 residues. Germline CDR1 and CDR2: MNHEY and SVGAGI. The CDR3 loop reads CASSSGQGYGYTF. The CDR3 region has the DNA TGTGCCAGCTCGAGCGGACAGGGCTATGGCTACACCTTC.

This clone came up a few times. V gene TRBV6-1 combines with J gene TRBJ1-1, with TRBD1 identical over 12 bases. V shed 4 bases, J shed 1 base, and the junction held 1 base outside the gene matches. The CDR3 is 15 residues long. The germline V gene encodes CDR1 MNHNS and CDR2 SASEGT. The DNA of the CDR3 is TGTGCCAGCAGTGGGGACAGGGGGCGGAACACTGAAGCTTTCTTT. Protein: CASSGDRGRNTEAFF.

The V and J genes are TRBV6-5 and TRBJ1-2; maybe TRBD1 (5 bases). The CDR3 sequence is 13 residues long. The V and J ends lost 6 bases and 5 bases respectively, with 13 bases between them. CDR1 MNHEY and CDR2 SVGAGI come from the germline V gene. CDR3 coding DNA: TGTGCCAGCAGACACCGGGGCCTGTATGGCTACACCTTC. Translated: CASRHRGLYGYTF.

The chain has TRBV6-5 and TRBJ1-2; no definite D call. Germline-derived CDR1 and CDR2 are MNHEY and SVGAGI. The V gene lost 0 bases and the J gene lost 4 bases, with 12 bases spanning the gap. The CDR3 runs 15 residues. This chain's CDR3 is CASSYSGQAIYGYTF. Written as DNA, the CDR3 is TGTGCCAGCAGTTACTCGGGCCAGGCAATCTATGGCTACACCTTC.

This chain joins TRBV7-2 and TRBJ1-6, with TRBD1 identical over 10 bases. The CDR3 is made up of 15 amino acids. After removal of 6 bases from V and 7 bases from J, the junction contained 6 bases not matched to a gene. The germline CDR1 and CDR2 sequences are SGHTA and FQGNSA. The CDR3 reads CASRPRQGANSPLHF. The CDR3 DNA follows: TGTGCCAGCAGGCCAAGACAGGGGGCGAATTCACCCCTCCACTTT.

The rearrangement links TRBV5-6 to TRBJ1-6, with D possibly matching TRBD1 (5 bases). Per the germline V gene, CDR1 is SGHDT and CDR2 is YYEEEE. This CDR3 has 15 residues. The V gene lost 2 bases and the J gene lost 6 bases, with 12 bases spanning the gap. CDR3 loop: CASSFRGGGNSPLHF. The CDR3 coding sequence is TGTGCCAGCAGCTTTCGGGGGGGAGGTAATTCACCCCTCCACTTT.

This chain uses TRBV5-8 with TRBJ2-7, with 7 bases that match TRBD2. CDR1 SGHTS and CDR2 YDEGEE come from the germline V gene. The CDR3 has 12 residues. J gave up 5 bases and V 4 bases, and 3 bases lay outside the gene matches. The CDR3 bases are TGTGCCAGCAGCCGGGCGGGGGACGAGCAGTACGTC. This encodes CASSRAGDEQYV.

This chain joins TRBV7-9 and TRBJ1-2; D is unresolved. The CDR3 loop spans 14 amino acids. Germline V gene sequence: CDR1 SEHNR, CDR2 FQNEAQ (reference sequence). Trimming took off 0 bases at V and 4 bases at J, with 9 bases between the two ends. DNA for the CDR3: TGTGCCAGCAGCTTAGCCCTTGGAGCCTATGGCTACACCTTC. Its protein is CASSLALGAYGYTF.

This chain connects TRBV5-4 to TRBJ2-1; D gene uncertain. The CDR3 contains 15 residues. Germline assignment: CDR1 SGHNT and CDR2 YYREEE (reference sequence). V lost 5 bases and J lost 0, with 12 bases in between. This CDR3 is CASRRRQSSYNEQFF. The CDR3 DNA is TGTGCCAGCAGGAGGCGTCAGAGCTCCTACAATGAGCAGTTCTTC.